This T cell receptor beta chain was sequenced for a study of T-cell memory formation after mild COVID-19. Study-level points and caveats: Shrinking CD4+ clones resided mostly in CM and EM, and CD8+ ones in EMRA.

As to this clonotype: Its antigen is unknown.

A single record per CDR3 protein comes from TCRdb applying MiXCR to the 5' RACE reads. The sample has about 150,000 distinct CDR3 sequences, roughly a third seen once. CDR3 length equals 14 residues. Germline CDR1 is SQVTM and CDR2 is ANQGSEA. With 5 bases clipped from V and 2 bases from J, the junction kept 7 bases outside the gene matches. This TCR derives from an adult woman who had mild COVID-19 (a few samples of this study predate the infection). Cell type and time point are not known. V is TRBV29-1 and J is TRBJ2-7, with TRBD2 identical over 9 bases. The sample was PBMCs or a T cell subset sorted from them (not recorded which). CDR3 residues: CSVQAGGPPYEQYF. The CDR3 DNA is TGCAGCGTTCAAGCGGGAGGCCCCCCCTACGAGCAGTACTTC.